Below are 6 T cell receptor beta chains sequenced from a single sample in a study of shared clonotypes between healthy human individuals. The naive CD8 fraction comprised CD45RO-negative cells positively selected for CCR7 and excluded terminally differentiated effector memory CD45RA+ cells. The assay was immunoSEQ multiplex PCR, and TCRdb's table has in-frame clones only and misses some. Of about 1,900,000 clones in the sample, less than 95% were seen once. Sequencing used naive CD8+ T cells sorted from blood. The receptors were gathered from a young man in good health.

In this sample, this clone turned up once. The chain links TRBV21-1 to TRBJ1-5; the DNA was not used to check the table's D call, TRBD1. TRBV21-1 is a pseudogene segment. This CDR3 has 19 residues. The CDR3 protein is CASSKKLPSRPYSNQPQHF. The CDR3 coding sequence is TGTGCCAGCAGCAAAAAATTGCCGAGCAGGCCCTATAGCAATCAGCCCCAGCATTTT.

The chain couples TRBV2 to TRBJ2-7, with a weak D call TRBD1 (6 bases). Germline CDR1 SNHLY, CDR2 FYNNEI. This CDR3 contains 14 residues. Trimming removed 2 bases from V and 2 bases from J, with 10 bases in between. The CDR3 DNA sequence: TGTGCCAGCAGTGAATTGCCAGGGGCCTACGAGCAGTACTTC. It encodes CASSELPGAYEQYF. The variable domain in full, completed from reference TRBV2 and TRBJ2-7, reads EPEVTQTPSHQVTQMGQEVILRCVPISNHLYFYWYRQILGQKVEFLVSFYNNEISEKSEIFDDQFSVERPDGSNFTLKIRSTKLEDSAMYFCASSELPGAYEQYFGPGTRLTVT.

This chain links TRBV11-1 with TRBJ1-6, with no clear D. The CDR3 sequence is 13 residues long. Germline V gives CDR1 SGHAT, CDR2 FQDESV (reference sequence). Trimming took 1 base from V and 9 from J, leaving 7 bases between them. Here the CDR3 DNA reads TGTGCCAGCAGCTTAGAGGGCCCTTCACCCCTCCACTTT. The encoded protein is CASSLEGPSPLHF.

The CDR3 reads CASSEGGSREPQHF. The CDR3 DNA follows: TGTGCCAGCAGTGAGGGAGGGAGCAGAGAGCCCCAGCATTTT. This chain uses TRBV25-1 with TRBJ1-5, with unresolved D. With 3 bases removed from V and 8 bases from J, the gap between germline ends came to 14 bases. The CDR3 spans 14 residues. CDR1 and CDR2 from the germline V gene are MGHDK and SYGVNS.

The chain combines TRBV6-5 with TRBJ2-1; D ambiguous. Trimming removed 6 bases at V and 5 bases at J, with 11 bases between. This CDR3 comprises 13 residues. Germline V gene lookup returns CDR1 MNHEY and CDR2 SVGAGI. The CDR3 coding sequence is TGTGCCAGCAGGTCAGGAGCTAACAATGAGCAGTTCTTC. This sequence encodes CASRSGANNEQFF.

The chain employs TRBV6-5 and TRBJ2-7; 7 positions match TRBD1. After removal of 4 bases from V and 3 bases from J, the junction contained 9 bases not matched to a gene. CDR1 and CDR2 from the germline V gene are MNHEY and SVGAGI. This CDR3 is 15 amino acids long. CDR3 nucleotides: TGTGCCAGCAGTTTCCAGGGGGAAACGTTCTACGAGCAGTACTTC. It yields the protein CASSFQGETFYEQYF.